This TCR beta chain comes out of a study of tumor-infiltrating lymphocytes in primary liver carcinoma. Unsorted bulk tissue of roughly 18-32 mg yielded co-extracted RNA and DNA. Every one of the tumor samples had a viable tumor cell content above 75%. Germline V gene lookup returns CDR1 MNHEY and CDR2 SVGAGI. This CDR3 spans 16 amino acids. TCR beta cDNA came from roughly 0.45 ug total RNA, primed with a constant-region primer. Library construction for TCR beta comprised three nested multiplex PCR rounds performed with slightly modified ARM-PCR. PCR rounds one and two used TRBV1-TRBV30 forward primers with a C-beta reverse primer for approximately 11 cycles each. One entry per CDR3 protein, called by TCRdb with MiXCR from the multiplex PCR reads. The sample has roughly 100,000 distinct CDR3 sequences, more than 60% seen once; the top ten hold approximately 10%. A word on this clonotype: Mismatch with germline at one junction end may stem from a read error.

What was sequenced was liver tumor tissue from sampling region 5. Subset specified: tumor region T5, tumor centre. The clonotype comes from a woman between 55 and 75 years old with primary liver carcinoma and hepatitis B virus infection. J is TRBJ2-1 and V is TRBV6-5; TRBD2 matches 13 bases. The CDR3 protein is CASSNSVLAGGDEQFF. The DNA of the CDR3 is TGTGCCAGCAGTAACTCGGTACTAGCGGGAGGGGATGAGCAGTTCTTC.